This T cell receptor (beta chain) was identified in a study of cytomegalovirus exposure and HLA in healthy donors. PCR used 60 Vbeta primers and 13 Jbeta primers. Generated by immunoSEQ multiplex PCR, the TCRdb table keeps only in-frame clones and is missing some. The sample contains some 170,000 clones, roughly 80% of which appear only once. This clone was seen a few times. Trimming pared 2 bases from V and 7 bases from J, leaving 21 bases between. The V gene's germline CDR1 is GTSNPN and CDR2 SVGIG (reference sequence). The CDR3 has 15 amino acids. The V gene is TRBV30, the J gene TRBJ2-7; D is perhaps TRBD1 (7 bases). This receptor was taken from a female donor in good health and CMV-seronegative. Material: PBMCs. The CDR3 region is CAWSTYRGSAGEQYF. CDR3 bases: TGTGCCTGGAGTACCTACAGGGGTAGTGCGGGAGAGCAGTACTTC.